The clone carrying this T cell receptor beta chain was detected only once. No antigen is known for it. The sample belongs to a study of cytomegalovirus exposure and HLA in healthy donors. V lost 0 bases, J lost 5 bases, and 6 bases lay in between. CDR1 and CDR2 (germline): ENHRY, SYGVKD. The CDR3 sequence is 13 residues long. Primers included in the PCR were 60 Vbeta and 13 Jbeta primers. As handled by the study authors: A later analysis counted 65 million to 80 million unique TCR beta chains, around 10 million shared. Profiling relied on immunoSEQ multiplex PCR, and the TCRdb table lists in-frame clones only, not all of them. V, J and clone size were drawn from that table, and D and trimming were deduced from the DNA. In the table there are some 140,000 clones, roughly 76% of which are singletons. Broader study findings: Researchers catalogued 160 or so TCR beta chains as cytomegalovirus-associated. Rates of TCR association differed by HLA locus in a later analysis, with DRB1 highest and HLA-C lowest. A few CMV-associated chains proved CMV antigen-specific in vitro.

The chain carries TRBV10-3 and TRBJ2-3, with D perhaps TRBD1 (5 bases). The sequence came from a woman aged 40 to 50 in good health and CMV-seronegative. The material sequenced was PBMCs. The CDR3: CAISESGRDTQYF. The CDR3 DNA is TGTGCCATCAGTGAGTCGGGGCGAGATACGCAGTATTTT.